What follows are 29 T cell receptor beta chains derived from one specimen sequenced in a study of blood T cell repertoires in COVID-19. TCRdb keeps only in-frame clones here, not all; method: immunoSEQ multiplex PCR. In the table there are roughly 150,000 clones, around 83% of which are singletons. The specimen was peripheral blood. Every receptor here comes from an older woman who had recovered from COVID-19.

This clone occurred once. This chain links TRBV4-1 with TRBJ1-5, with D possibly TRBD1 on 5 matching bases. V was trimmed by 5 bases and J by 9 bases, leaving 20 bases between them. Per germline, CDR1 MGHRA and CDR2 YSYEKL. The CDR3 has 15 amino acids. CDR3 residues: CASSSVAGPPGPQHF. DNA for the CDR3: TGCGCCAGCAGCTCAGTGGCAGGGCCCCCGGGGCCCCAGCATTTT.

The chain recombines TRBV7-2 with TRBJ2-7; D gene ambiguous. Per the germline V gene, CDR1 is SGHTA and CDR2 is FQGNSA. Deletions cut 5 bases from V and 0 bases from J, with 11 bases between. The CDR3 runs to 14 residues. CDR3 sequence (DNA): TGTGCCAGCAGCCTTCGACGGAGCTCCTACGAGCAGTACTTC. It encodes CASSLRRSSYEQYF.

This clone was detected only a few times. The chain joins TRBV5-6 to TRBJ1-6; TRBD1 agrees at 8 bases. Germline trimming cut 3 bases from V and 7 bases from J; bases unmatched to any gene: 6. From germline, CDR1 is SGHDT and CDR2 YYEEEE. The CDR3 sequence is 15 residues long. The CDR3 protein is CASSSETGDNSPLHF. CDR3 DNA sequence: TGTGCCAGCAGCTCCGAGACAGGGGACAATTCACCCCTCCACTTT.

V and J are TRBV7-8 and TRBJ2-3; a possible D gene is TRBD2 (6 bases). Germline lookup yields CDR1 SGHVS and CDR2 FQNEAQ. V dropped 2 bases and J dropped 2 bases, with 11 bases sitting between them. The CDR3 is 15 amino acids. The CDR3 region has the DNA TGTGCCAGCAGCTTATTTGGGGGGATCACAGATACGCAGTATTTT. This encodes CASSLFGGITDTQYF.

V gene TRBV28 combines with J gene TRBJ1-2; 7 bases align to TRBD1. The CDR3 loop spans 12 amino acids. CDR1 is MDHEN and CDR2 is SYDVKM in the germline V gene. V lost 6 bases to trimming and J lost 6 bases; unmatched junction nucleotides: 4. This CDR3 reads CASRLQGDGYTF. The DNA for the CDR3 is TGTGCCAGCAGACTCCAGGGGGATGGCTACACCTTC.

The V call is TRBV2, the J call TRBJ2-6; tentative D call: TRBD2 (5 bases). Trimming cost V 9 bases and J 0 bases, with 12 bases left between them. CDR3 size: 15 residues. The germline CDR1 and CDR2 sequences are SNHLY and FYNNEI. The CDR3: CARGVSPSGANVLTF. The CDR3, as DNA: TGTGCCAGGGGAGTCTCCCCCTCTGGGGCCAACGTCCTGACTTTC.

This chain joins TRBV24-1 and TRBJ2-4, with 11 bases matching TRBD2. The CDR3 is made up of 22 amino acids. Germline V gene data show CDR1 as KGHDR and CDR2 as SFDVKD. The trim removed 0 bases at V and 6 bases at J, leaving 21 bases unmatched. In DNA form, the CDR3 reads TGTGCCACCAGTGATTTGCCATTTCCAGGTAGCGGGAGGGGGAATTCGGGAAACATTCAGTACTTC. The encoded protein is CATSDLPFPGSGRGNSGNIQYF.

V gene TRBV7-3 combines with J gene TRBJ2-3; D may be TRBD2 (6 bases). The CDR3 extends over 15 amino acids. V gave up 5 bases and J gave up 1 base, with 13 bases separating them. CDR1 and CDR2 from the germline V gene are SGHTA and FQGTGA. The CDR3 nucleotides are TGTGCCAGCAGCCCCCAGCGGGTACGCACAGATACGCAGTATTTT. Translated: CASSPQRVRTDTQYF.

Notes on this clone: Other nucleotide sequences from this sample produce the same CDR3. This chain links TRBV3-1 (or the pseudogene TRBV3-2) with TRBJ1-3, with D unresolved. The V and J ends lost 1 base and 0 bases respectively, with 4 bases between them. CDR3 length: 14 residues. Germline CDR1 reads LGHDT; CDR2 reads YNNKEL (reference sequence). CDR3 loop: CASSQGASGNTIYF. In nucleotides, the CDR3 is TGTGCCAGCAGCCAAGGGGCCTCTGGAAACACCATATATTTT.

CDR3 DNA sequence: TGTGCCAGCAGTCCGGGGGGACTAGCGGGGGAGGGGACCCAGTACTTC. Encoded protein: CASSPGGLAGEGTQYF. This chain uses TRBV27 with TRBJ2-5, with 14 bases fitting TRBD2. The CDR3 spans 16 residues. Looked up from germline, CDR1 is MNHEY and CDR2 is SMNVEV (reference sequence). The V gene end was trimmed by 5 bases and the J gene end by 7 bases; junction bases not matched to a gene: 9.

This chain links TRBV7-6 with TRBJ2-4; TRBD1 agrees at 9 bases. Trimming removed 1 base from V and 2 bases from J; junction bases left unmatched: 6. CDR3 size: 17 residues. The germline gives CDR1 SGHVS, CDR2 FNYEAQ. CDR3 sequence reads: CASSLGLDRGPKNIQYF. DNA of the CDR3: TGTGCCAGCAGCTTAGGGTTGGACAGGGGACCCAAAAACATTCAGTACTTC.

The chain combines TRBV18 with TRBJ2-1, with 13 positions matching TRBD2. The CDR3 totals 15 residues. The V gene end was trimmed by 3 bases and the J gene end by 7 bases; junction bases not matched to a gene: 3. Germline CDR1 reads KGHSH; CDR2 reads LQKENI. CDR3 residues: CASSPGLAGANEQFF. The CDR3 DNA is TGTGCCAGCTCACCCGGACTAGCGGGGGCAAATGAGCAGTTCTTC.

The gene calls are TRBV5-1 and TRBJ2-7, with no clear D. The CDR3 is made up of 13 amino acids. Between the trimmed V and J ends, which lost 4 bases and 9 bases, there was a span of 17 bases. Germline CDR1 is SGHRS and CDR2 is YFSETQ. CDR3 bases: TGCGCCAGCAGCCCCCCCGGGTCCGGCGTGCAGTACTTC. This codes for CASSPPGSGVQYF.

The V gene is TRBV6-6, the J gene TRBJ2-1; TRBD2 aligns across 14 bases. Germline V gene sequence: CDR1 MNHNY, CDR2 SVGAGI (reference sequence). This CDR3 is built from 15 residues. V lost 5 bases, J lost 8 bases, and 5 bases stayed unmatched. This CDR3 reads CASSPRLAGGHEQFF. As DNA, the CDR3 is TGTGCCAGCAGTCCCAGACTAGCGGGGGGGCATGAGCAGTTCTTC.

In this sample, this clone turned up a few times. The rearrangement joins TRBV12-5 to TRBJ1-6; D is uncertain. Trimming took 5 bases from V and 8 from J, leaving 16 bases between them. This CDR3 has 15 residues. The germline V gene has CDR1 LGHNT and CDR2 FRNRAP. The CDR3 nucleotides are TGTGCTAGTGGTGGGATGGCGGGGAATCATTCACCCCTCCACTTT. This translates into CASGGMAGNHSPLHF.

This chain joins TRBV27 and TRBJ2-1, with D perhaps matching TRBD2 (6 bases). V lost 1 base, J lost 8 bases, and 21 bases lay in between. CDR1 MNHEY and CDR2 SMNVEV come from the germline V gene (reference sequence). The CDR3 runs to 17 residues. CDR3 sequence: CASSLLSGGTPPDEQFF. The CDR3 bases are TGTGCCAGCAGTTTATTATCGGGCGGGACCCCGCCGGATGAGCAGTTCTTC.

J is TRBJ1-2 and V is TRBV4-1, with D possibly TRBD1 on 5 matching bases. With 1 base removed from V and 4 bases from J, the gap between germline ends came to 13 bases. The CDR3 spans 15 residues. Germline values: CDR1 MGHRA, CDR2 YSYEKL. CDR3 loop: CASSQGSQGTYGYTF. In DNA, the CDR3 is TGCGCCAGCAGCCAAGGGTCCCAGGGAACCTATGGCTACACCTTC.

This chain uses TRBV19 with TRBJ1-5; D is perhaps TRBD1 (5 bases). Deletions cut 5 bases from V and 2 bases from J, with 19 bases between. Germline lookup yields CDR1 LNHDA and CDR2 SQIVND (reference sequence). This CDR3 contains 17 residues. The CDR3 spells CASSPEAGRGGNQPQHF. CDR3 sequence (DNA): TGTGCCAGTAGTCCTGAGGCAGGGAGGGGTGGCAATCAGCCCCAGCATTTT.

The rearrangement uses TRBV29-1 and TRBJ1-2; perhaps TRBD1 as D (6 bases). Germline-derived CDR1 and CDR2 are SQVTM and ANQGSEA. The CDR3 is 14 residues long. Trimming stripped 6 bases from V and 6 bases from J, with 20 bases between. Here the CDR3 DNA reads TGCAGCGTCGCCCAATCACAGGGAGCGCATGGCTACACCTTC. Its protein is CSVAQSQGAHGYTF.

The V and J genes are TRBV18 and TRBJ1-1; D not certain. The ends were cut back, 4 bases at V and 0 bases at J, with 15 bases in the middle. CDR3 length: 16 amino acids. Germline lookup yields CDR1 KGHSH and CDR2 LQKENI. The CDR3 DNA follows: TGTGCCAGCTCACTAACCGTGGGGAGACTGAACACTGAAGCTTTCTTT. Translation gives CASSLTVGRLNTEAFF.

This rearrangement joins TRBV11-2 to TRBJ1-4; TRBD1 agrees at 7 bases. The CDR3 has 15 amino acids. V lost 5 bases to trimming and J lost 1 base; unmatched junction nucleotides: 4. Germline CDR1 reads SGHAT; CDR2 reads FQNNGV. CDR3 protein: CASSPTGRTNEKLFF. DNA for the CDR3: TGTGCCAGCAGCCCGACAGGGAGAACTAATGAAAAACTGTTTTTT.

CDR3 in DNA: TGTGCCAGCAGCCACACTCCGGGAGCCACGTACGAGCAGTACTTC. Its protein product is CASSHTPGATYEQYF. The V call is TRBV4-2, the J call TRBJ2-7, with D tentatively TRBD2 (6 bases). This CDR3 has 15 residues. Trimming pared 3 bases from V and 4 bases from J, leaving 16 bases between. Germline loops: CDR1 LGHNA, CDR2 YNFKEQ.

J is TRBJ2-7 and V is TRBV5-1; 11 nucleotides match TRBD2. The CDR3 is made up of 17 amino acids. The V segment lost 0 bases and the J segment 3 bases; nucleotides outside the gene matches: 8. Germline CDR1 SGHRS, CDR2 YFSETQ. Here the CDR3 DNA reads TGCGCCAGCAGCTTGGCGGTAGCGGGAGGGCCGGGCTACGAGCAGTACTTC. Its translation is CASSLAVAGGPGYEQYF.

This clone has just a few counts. Here the CDR3 DNA reads TGTGCCTGGAGTACCCCAGGGGTGCAGGCGCCCCAGCATTTT. Translated: CAWSTPGVQAPQHF. The chain couples TRBV30 to TRBJ1-5, with D perhaps TRBD1 (6 bases). V lost 2 bases and J lost 9, with 17 bases in between. The CDR3 extends over 14 amino acids. In germline, CDR1 is GTSNPN, CDR2 SVGIG (reference sequence).

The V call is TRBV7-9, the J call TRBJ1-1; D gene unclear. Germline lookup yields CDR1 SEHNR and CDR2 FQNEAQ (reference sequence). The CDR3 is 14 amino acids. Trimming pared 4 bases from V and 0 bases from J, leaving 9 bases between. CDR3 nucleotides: TGTGCCAGCAGCTGGGCGTACCTGAACACTGAAGCTTTCTTT. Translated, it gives CASSWAYLNTEAFF.

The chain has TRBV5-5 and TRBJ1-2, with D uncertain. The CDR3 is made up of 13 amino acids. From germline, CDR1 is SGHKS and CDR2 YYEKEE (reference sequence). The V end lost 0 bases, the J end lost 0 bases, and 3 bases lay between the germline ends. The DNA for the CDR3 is TGTGCCAGCAGCTTGGGGCCTAACTATGGCTACACCTTC. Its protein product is CASSLGPNYGYTF.

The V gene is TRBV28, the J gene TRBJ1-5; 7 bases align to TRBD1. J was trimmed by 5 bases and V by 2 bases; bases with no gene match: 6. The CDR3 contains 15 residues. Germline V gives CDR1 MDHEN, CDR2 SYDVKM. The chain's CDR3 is CASSLGQGGYQPQHF. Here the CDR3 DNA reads TGTGCCAGCAGTTTAGGGCAGGGGGGATATCAGCCCCAGCATTTT.

The DNA of the CDR3 is TGCGCCAGCAGCCCGGAGGGACTAGCGGGAGTTGTCGGGGAGCTGTTTTTT. Protein: CASSPEGLAGVVGELFF. The V call is TRBV5-1, the J call TRBJ2-2; 14 positions match TRBD2. The V and J ends lost 4 bases and 7 bases, in that order; junction bases with no gene match: 9. CDR3 length equals 17 residues. Germline V gene sequence: CDR1 SGHRS, CDR2 YFSETQ.

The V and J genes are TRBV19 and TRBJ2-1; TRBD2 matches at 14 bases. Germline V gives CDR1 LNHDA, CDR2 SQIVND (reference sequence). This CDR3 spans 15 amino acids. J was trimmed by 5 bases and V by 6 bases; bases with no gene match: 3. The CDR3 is CASRTGLAGDNEQFF. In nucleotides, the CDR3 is TGTGCCAGTAGGACGGGACTAGCGGGGGACAATGAGCAGTTCTTC.